In this sample, the clone carrying this T cell receptor (beta chain) turned up a few times. Its antigen remains unknown. The V segment lost 8 bases and the J segment 4 bases; nucleotides outside the gene matches: 9. CDR1 is MNHEY, CDR2 SMNVEV, per germline (reference sequence). The CDR3 length is 14 residues. This sample was included in a study of cytomegalovirus exposure and HLA in healthy donors. Study-level points and caveats: In a later analysis, TCR association rates varied by HLA locus: DRB1 most, HLA-C fewest.

Primers: 60 Vbeta forward and 13 Jbeta reverse. Libraries were prepared by immunoSEQ multiplex PCR; TCRdb keeps only in-frame clonotypes and omits some of them. The table includes 84,000 or so clones, 79% detected once. The TCR was taken from a man aged 30 to 45 in good health and CMV-seronegative. The V and J genes are TRBV27 and TRBJ1-2; 8 bases agree with TRBD1. The specimen was PBMCs. CDR3 nucleotide sequence: TGTGCCAGCCAGGGGGCGCGGGACGGCTATGGCTACACCTTC. Amino acid sequence: CASQGARDGYGYTF.